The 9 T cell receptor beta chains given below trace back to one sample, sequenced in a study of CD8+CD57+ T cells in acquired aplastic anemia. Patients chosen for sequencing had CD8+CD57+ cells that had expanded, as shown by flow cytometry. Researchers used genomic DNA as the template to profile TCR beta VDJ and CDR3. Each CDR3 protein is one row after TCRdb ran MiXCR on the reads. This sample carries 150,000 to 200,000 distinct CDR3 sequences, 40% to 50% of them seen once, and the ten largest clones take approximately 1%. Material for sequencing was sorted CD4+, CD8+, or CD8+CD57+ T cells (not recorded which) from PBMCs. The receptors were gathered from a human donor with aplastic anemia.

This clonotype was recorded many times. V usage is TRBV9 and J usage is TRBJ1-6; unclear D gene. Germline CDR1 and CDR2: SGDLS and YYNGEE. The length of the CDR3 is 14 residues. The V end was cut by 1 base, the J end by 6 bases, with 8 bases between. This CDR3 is CASSVSGFNSPLHF. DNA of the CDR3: TGTGCCAGCAGCGTATCCGGGTTTAATTCACCCCTCCACTTT.

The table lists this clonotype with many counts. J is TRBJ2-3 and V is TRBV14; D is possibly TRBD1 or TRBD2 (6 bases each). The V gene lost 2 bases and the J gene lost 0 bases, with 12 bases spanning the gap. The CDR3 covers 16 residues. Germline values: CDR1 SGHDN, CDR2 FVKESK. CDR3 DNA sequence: TGTGCCAGCAGCCAAACCGCGGGGACAAGCACAGATACGCAGTATTTT. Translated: CASSQTAGTSTDTQYF.

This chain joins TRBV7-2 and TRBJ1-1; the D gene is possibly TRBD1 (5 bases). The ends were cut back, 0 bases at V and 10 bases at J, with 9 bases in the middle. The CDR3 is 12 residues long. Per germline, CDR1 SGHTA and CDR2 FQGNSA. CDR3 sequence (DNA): TGTGCCAGCAGCTTAGCAGGGACTCGAGCTTTCTTT. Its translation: CASSLAGTRAFF.

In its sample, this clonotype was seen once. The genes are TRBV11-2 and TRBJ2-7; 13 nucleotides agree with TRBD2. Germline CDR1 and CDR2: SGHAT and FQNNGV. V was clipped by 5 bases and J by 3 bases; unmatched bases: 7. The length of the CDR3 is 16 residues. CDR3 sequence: CASSPGTSGAYYEQYF. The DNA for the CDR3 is TGTGCCAGCAGCCCAGGGACTAGCGGGGCGTACTACGAGCAGTACTTC.

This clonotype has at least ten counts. CDR3 coding DNA: TGTGCCAGCAGGGGGGACAGGGCTTCCTACAATGAGCAGTTCTTC. Encoded protein: CASRGDRASYNEQFF. This chain joins TRBV2 and TRBJ2-1, with 9 bases aligning to TRBD1. This CDR3 comprises 15 residues. The germline V gene has CDR1 SNHLY and CDR2 FYNNEI. V gave up 6 bases and J gave up 1 base; unmatched junction bases: 4.

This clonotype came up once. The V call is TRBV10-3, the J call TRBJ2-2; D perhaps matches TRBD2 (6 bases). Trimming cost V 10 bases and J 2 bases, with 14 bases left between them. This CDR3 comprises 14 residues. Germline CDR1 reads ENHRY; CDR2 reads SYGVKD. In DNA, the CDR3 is TGTGCCAGCACCTGGACTACTAACACCGGGGAGCTGTTTTTT. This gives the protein CASTWTTNTGELFF.

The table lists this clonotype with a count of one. CDR3 sequence (DNA): TGTGCCAGCAGAGGGGGGGGACAGGGGACCTCCTACGAGCAGTACTTC. Translated: CASRGGGQGTSYEQYF. V usage is TRBV12-3 or TRBV12-4 and J usage is TRBJ2-7; 10 nucleotides match TRBD1. V dropped 6 bases and J dropped 0; count of bases not matched to a gene: 8. The CDR3 runs to 16 residues.

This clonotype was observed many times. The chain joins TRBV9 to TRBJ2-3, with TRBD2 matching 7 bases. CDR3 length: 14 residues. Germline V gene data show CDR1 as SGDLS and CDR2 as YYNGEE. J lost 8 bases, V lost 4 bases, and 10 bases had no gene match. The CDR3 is CASSPELALGTQYF. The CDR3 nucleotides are TGTGCCAGCAGCCCCGAACTAGCGTTAGGTACGCAGTATTTT.

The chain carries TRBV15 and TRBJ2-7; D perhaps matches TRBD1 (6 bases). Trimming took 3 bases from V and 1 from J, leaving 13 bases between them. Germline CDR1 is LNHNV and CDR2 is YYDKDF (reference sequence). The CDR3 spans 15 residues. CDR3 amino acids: CATSSGQGISYEQYF. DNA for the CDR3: TGTGCCACCAGCAGTGGGCAGGGGATATCCTACGAGCAGTACTTC. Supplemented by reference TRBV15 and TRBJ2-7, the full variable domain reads DAMVIQNPRYQVTQFGKPVTLSCSQTLNHNVMYWYQQKSSQAPKLLFHYYDKDFNNEADTPDNFQSRRPNTSFCFLDIRSPGLGDTAMYLCATSSGQGISYEQYFGPGTRLTVT.